These T cell receptor beta chains were read from a single sample in a study of T cells in narcolepsy. Sequencing used immunoSEQ multiplex PCR; TCRdb keeps in-frame clones, though not all of them. The data show more than 10,000 clones, about 94% seen once. The material sequenced was CD45RA- memory CD4+ T cells from PBMCs. The receptors originated from a human donor with narcolepsy. Each CDR3 is given with its conserved first and last residue. A D gene is named only where the DNA matches it firmly. Not every row has a clone size; where given, it reads once, few, many or a size class.

TRBJ1-3	-	11	TRBV7-9	-	CVSGSRNTIYF	TGTGTCTCGGGTAGCCGAAACACCATATATTTT
TRBJ1-5	-	15	TRBV5-8	-	CASSRTGSGVQPQHF	TGTGCCAGCAGCCGTACGGGGTCCGGCGTTCAGCCCCAGCATTTT
TRBJ1-2	-	16	TRBV2	-	CASSEALGRLNYGYTF	TGTGCCAGCAGTGAAGCGCTAGGACGGTTGAACTATGGCTACACCTTC
TRBJ2-1	TRBD2	16	TRBV18	-	CASSPMSGMGRNEQFF	TGTGCCAGCTCACCGATGAGCGGGATGGGTAGGAATGAGCAGTTCTTC
TRBJ1-4	-	13	TRBV19	-	CASSTDRGEKLFF	TGTGCCAGTAGTACGGACAGAGGGGAAAAACTGTTTTTT
TRBJ2-3	-	12	TRBV25-1	-	CASSAGGYTQYF	TGTGCCAGCAGTGCAGGAGGGTATACGCAGTATTTT
TRBJ1-2	-	12	TRBV15	few	CATSPIGRGYTF	TGTGCCACCAGCCCCATCGGGAGAGGCTACACCTTC
TRBJ1-3	TRBD1	12	TRBV19	few	CATRQGSNTIYF	TGTGCCACCCGACAGGGCTCAAACACCATATATTTT
TRBJ2-7	-	16	TRBV7-2	-	CASSTVPPGLIAEQYF	TGTGCCAGCAGCACTGTGCCCCCGGGCCTCATCGCCGAGCAGTACTTC
TRBJ2-7	-	17	TRBV14	-	CASSQPPGTRGSYEQYF	TGTGCCAGCAGCCAACCTCCCGGGACCAGGGGCTCCTACGAGCAGTACTTC
TRBJ2-5	-	12	TRBV18	-	CASSPLRETQYF	TGTGCCAGCTCACCCCTGCGGGAGACCCAGTACTTC
TRBJ1-1	-	15	TRBV7-6	-	CASTEAGAMNTEAFF	TGTGCCAGCACCGAAGCAGGAGCCATGAACACTGAAGCTTTCTTT
TRBJ2-5	-	11	TRBV20-1	-	CSARALETQYF	TGCAGTGCTAGAGCTCTAGAGACCCAGTACTTC
TRBJ2-5	-	15	TRBV19	-	CASKTRFTGEETQYF	TGTGCCAGTAAAACCAGGTTTACCGGGGAAGAGACCCAGTACTTC
TRBJ2-5	TRBD2	13	TRBV30	-	CAWTGTRAETQYF	TGTGCCTGGACCGGGACTAGGGCAGAGACCCAGTACTTC
TRBJ2-7	-	13	TRBV7-9	-	CASSSTVSYEQYF	TGTGCCAGCAGCTCGACAGTTTCCTACGAGCAGTACTTC
TRBJ2-1	-	15	TRBV13	-	CASSLGHREYNEQFF	TGTGCCAGCAGCTTAGGCCACAGGGAGTACAATGAGCAGTTCTTC
TRBJ2-1	TRBD2	16	TRBV18	-	CASSRQTSGRADEQFF	TGTGCCAGCTCACGACAGACTAGCGGGAGGGCCGATGAGCAGTTCTTC
TRBJ1-5	-	15	TRBV28	-	CASSLTHGGIQPQHF	TGTGCCAGCAGTTTAACGCATGGTGGGATTCAGCCCCAGCATTTT
TRBJ2-7	-	14	TRBV6-5	-	CVTRVEGSSYEQYF	TGTGTCACTCGGGTGGAGGGGTCCTCCTACGAGCAGTACTTC
TRBJ2-2	-	14	TRBV18	-	CASSPSTNTGELFF	TGTGCCAGCTCACCATCTACGAACACCGGGGAGCTGTTTTTT
TRBJ2-5	TRBD2	14	TRBV9	-	CASSPPGLDGTQYF	TGTGCCAGCAGCCCCCCTGGACTAGACGGAACCCAGTACTTC
TRBJ2-7	-	16	TRBV5-5	-	CASSLRRQGLSYEQYF	TGTGCCAGCAGCTTGCGTCGGCAGGGATTATCCTACGAGCAGTACTTC
TRBJ2-7	-	11	TRBV6-1	-	CASSPGGLMYF	TGTGCCAGCAGCCCCGGCGGCCTTATGTACTTC
TRBJ1-4	TRBD1	14	TRBV5-1	-	CASSLDREGEKLFF	TGCGCCAGCAGCCTGGACAGGGAAGGTGAAAAACTGTTTTTT
TRBJ2-1	TRBD2	15	TRBV7-3	-	CASSLSNVAGSEQFF	TGTGCCAGCAGCTTATCCAATGTAGCGGGGAGTGAGCAGTTCTTC
TRBJ1-3	-	15	TRBV2	-	CASSPQGISGNTIYF	TGTGCCAGCAGTCCCCAGGGGATATCTGGAAACACCATATATTTT
TRBJ2-1	TRBD2	18	TRBV7-8	-	CASSSGTSGPTEYNEQFF	TGTGCCAGCAGCTCCGGGACTAGCGGCCCTACGGAGTACAATGAGCAGTTCTTC
TRBJ2-2	-	13	TRBV11-3	-	CASSLDGTGELFF	TGTGCCAGCAGCTTAGACGGCACCGGGGAGCTGTTTTTT
TRBJ2-7	-	15	TRBV6-5	-	CASSYSFQGPYEQYF	TGTGCCAGCAGTTACTCTTTTCAGGGGCCCTACGAGCAGTACTTC
TRBJ2-5	TRBD2	13	TRBV5-1	-	CASSRGRGETQYF	TGCGCCAGCAGCCGCGGGCGGGGGGAGACCCAGTACTTC
TRBJ2-2	-	17	TRBV27	once	CASRQTWRRGNTGELFF	TGTGCCAGCAGGCAGACTTGGAGGAGGGGGAACACCGGGGAGCTGTTTTTT
TRBJ1-1	-	14	TRBV30	-	CAWSPDSRNTEAFF	TGTGCCTGGAGTCCCGACAGTCGGAACACTGAAGCTTTCTTT
TRBJ1-5	-	16	TRBV30	-	CAWSSEGGFGNQPQHF	TGTGCCTGGAGTTCTGAGGGGGGTTTCGGCAATCAGCCCCAGCATTTT
TRBJ2-5	-	14	TRBV7-2	-	CASSFHGQQETQYF	TGTGCCAGCAGCTTCCACGGCCAGCAAGAGACCCAGTACTTC
TRBJ2-1	TRBD1	11	TRBV20-1	-	CSAYPGGEQFF	TGCAGTGCTTATCCAGGGGGTGAGCAGTTCTTC
TRBJ1-2	-	16	TRBV13	-	CASSLVAGAMGYGYTF	TGTGCCAGCAGCTTAGTTGCTGGGGCCATGGGCTATGGCTACACCTTC
TRBJ1-2	TRBD1	16	TRBV6-1	-	CASSEGFTGGGFGYTF	TGTGCCAGCAGTGAAGGGTTTACAGGGGGTGGTTTTGGCTACACCTTC
TRBJ2-7	-	14	TRBV18	once	CASSRFDNSYEQYF	TGTGCCAGCTCACGATTTGACAACTCCTACGAGCAGTACTTC
TRBJ2-7	-	11	TRBV20-1	once	CSARITYEQYF	TGCAGTGCTAGAATTACCTACGAGCAGTACTTC
TRBJ1-1	TRBD1	14	TRBV5-5	-	CASRIEGQGLQAFF	TGTGCCAGCAGGATCGAGGGACAGGGCTTACAAGCTTTCTTT
TRBJ1-2	-	12	TRBV7-6	-	CASSSPDYGYTF	TGTGCCAGCAGCTCCCCCGACTATGGCTACACCTTC
TRBJ2-1	TRBD1	13	TRBV18	once	CASSPTGNNEQFF	TGTGCCAGCTCACCGACAGGGAACAATGAGCAGTTCTTC
TRBJ2-5	TRBD2	20	TRBV19	once	CASSPNWGGLDEGIRETQYF	TGTGCCAGTAGTCCAAACTGGGGAGGGCTAGATGAGGGCATTCGAGAGACCCAGTACTTC
TRBJ1-1	-	14	TRBV11-2	-	CASSLMMGGTEAFF	TGTGCCAGCAGCTTAATGATGGGGGGGACTGAAGCTTTCTTT
TRBJ2-3	-	14	TRBV13	-	CASSFGQRTDTQYF	TGTGCCAGCAGCTTTGGGCAGCGAACAGATACGCAGTATTTT
TRBJ1-4	-	15	TRBV5-4	-	CASSLEGPRGEKLFF	TGTGCCAGCAGCTTGGAGGGCCCTAGGGGGGAAAAACTGTTTTTT
TRBJ2-3	TRBD1	18	TRBV11-1	-	CASSLVGGTGSPTDTQYF	TGTGCCAGCAGCTTAGTGGGGGGGACAGGGAGTCCCACAGATACGCAGTATTTT
TRBJ2-3	-	16	TRBV5-1	-	CASSANHGVSTDTQYF	TGCGCCAGCAGCGCAAACCACGGGGTTAGCACAGATACGCAGTATTTT
TRBJ2-3	TRBD2	13	TRBV10-2	-	CASMVAGADTQYF	TGCGCCAGTATGGTAGCGGGAGCAGATACGCAGTATTTT
TRBJ1-3	-	15	TRBV30	-	CAWNPAGRSGNTIYF	TGTGCCTGGAACCCAGCGGGTCGTTCTGGAAACACCATATATTTT
TRBJ1-1	-	15	TRBV6-5	-	CASTYGAGRSTEAFF	TGTGCCAGCACCTACGGGGCGGGGCGGTCCACTGAAGCTTTCTTT
TRBJ1-2	-	15	TRBV27	-	CASSTPFRRRYGYTF	TGTGCCAGCAGTACCCCCTTTAGGCGCCGCTATGGCTACACCTTC
TRBJ2-7	-	13	TRBV18	-	CASSPRGLEEQYF	TGTGCCAGCTCACCGCGAGGGTTGGAGGAGCAGTACTTC
TRBJ2-5	TRBD1	14	TRBV5-1	-	CASRGQGVSETQYF	TGCGCCAGCAGGGGACAGGGGGTGTCGGAGACCCAGTACTTC